The present T cell receptor (beta chain) was sequenced within a study of blood T cell repertoires in COVID-19. Looking at the study overall: PBMCs, B-cell-depleted T cells, or T cells provided the cDNA or gDNA that made up the material.

Germline V gene data show CDR1 as MNHEY and CDR2 as SVGEGT. This CDR3 region has 13 residues. V lost 2 bases to trimming and J lost 4 bases, with 8 bases between them. Method: immunoSEQ multiplex PCR; TCRdb's copy keeps in-frame clones and lacks some. The sample shows roughly 100,000 clones, roughly 90% of them seen only once. The chain links TRBV6-2 or TRBV6-3 to TRBJ1-1; D call uncertain. The clonotype was recovered from a woman between 50 and 59 years old with COVID-19, enrolled during active disease. Sequencing input: peripheral blood. The CDR3 is CASSYAEFTEAFF. The CDR3 DNA follows: TGTGCCAGCAGTTACGCGGAATTCACTGAAGCTTTCTTT.